These 30 T cell receptor beta chains came from one sample sequenced in a study of blood T cell repertoires in COVID-19. Only in-frame clones appear in the TCRdb table, and some are missing; sequencing was by immunoSEQ multiplex PCR. The table includes tens of thousands of clones, 84% detected once. Sample: peripheral blood. These receptors were taken from a man in his 60s with acute or convalescent COVID-19.

This clone was recorded only once. V and J are TRBV5-8 and TRBJ1-4; a weak D match, TRBD1 (6 bases). V was cut by 0 bases and J by 0 bases, with 9 bases left in between. The CDR3 has 16 residues. Germline V gene data show CDR1 as SGHTS and CDR2 as YDEGEE. The CDR3 loop reads CASSLAGAATNEKLFF. CDR3 DNA: TGTGCCAGCAGCTTGGCAGGGGCCGCAACTAATGAAAAACTGTTTTTT.

With regard to this clone: A junction boundary mismatches the germline segment, possibly from a read error. The chain is built from TRBV6-2 or TRBV6-3 and TRBJ1-5; D is uncertain. The V gene's germline CDR1 is MNHEY and CDR2 SVGEGT. The CDR3 has 12 amino acids. Here the CDR3 DNA reads TGTGCCAGCAGTACTAGCCATCAGCCCCAGCATTTT. It translates to CASSTSHQPQHF.

The CDR3 region has the DNA TGTGCCAGCAGAAGCGACAGGAAATCTAACTATGGCTACACCTTC. This codes for CASRSDRKSNYGYTF. The V and J genes are TRBV2 and TRBJ1-2; possibly TRBD1 for D (6 bases). Trimming stripped 6 bases from V and 0 bases from J, with 14 bases between. CDR1 is SNHLY, CDR2 FYNNEI, per germline. CDR3 size: 15 residues.

The chain combines TRBV15 with TRBJ1-1; TRBD1 matches at 7 bases. Per the germline V gene, CDR1 is LNHNV and CDR2 is YYDKDF (reference sequence). With 3 bases clipped from V and 4 bases from J, the junction kept 5 bases outside the gene matches. The CDR3 loop spans 14 amino acids. CDR3 residues: CATSSYRQGTEAFF. Here the CDR3 DNA reads TGTGCCACCAGCAGTTACCGACAGGGCACTGAAGCTTTCTTT.

As DNA, the CDR3 is TGTGCCAGCACCACCGGGACTAGCGGGGGAACGAGGGGAGAGACCCAGTACTTC. Residues: CASTTGTSGGTRGETQYF. The chain has TRBV7-2 and TRBJ2-5; the match to TRBD2 covers 14 bases. The germline V gene has CDR1 SGHTA and CDR2 FQGNSA. The CDR3 totals 18 residues. V gave up 7 bases and J gave up 4 bases; unmatched junction bases: 14.

This sequence joins TRBV6-6 and TRBJ2-1; TRBD1 matches at 9 bases. Trimming removed 6 bases from V and 8 bases from J; junction bases left unmatched: 8. CDR1 is MNHNY, CDR2 SVGAGI, per germline (reference sequence). The CDR3 totals 14 residues. In DNA, the CDR3 is TGTGCCAGCAGATTACAGGGGGCAGCGGATGAGCAGTTCTTC. As protein: CASRLQGAADEQFF.

The chain uses TRBV29-1 and TRBJ2-1; TRBD1 agrees at 8 bases. The CDR3 sequence is 18 residues long. The germline CDR1 and CDR2 sequences are SQVTM and ANQGSEA. With V trimmed by 7 bases and J by 4 bases, 21 bases remained unmatched. CDR3 sequence (DNA): TGCAGCGCACAACGGCTGCAGGGGGCTCGACTAATTTACAATGAGCAGTTCTTC. Amino acid sequence: CSAQRLQGARLIYNEQFF.

V usage is TRBV10-3 and J usage is TRBJ2-3, with 10 nucleotides matching TRBD1. The CDR3 sequence is 15 residues long. Germline V lookup: CDR1 ENHRY, CDR2 SYGVKD. The ends lost 3 bases at V and 1 base at J; junction bases unmatched: 1. The CDR3 DNA is TGTGCCATCAGTGATGGGACAGGGGGCACAGATACGCAGTATTTT. Translation: CAISDGTGGTDTQYF.

The J gene is TRBJ2-1, the V gene TRBV7-3; D might be TRBD2 (7 bases). V dropped 3 bases and J dropped 8 bases, with 29 bases sitting between them. The germline gives CDR1 SGHTA, CDR2 FQGTGA. The CDR3 loop spans 19 amino acids. The CDR3 here is CASSFMGPGGPFDLDEQFF. The CDR3 DNA reads as TGTGCCAGCAGCTTTATGGGTCCGGGGGGCCCCTTCGATTTAGATGAGCAGTTCTTC.

This clone was seen only a few times. V and J are TRBV30 and TRBJ2-7, with TRBD1 identical over 8 bases. Per germline, CDR1 GTSNPN and CDR2 SVGIG (reference sequence). The ends lost 1 base at V and 6 bases at J; junction bases unmatched: 8. There are 14 residues in the CDR3. As DNA, the CDR3 is TGTGCCTGGAGTGGTAGACAGGGGAGGCGCGAGCAGTACTTC. Its translation is CAWSGRQGRREQYF.

The chain employs TRBV7-2 and TRBJ2-7; a possible D gene is TRBD1 (6 bases). CDR3 length: 16 residues. Per germline, CDR1 SGHTA and CDR2 FQGNSA. Trimming pared 4 bases from V and 4 bases from J, leaving 20 bases between. CDR3 DNA: TGTGCCAGCAGCTCACAGGGATCCGCCACGACATACGAGCAGTACTTC. This translates into CASSSQGSATTYEQYF.

The gene calls are TRBV11-2 and TRBJ2-1, with 11 bases identical to TRBD2. Germline CDR1 is SGHAT and CDR2 is FQNNGV. There are 16 residues in the CDR3. Trimming cost V 3 bases and J 8 bases; bases outside gene matches: 9. The CDR3 sequence: CASSFWVAGGPDEQFF. In nucleotides, the CDR3 is TGTGCCAGCAGCTTTTGGGTAGCGGGGGGGCCCGATGAGCAGTTCTTC.

The chain employs TRBV28 and TRBJ1-6; 7 positions agree with TRBD1. Germline loops: CDR1 MDHEN, CDR2 SYDVKM. V shed 4 bases and J 5 bases; nucleotides not matched to a gene: 8. The CDR3 totals 16 residues. The CDR3 loop is CASSSQDRAHNSPLHF. CDR3 nucleotide sequence: TGTGCCAGCAGTTCCCAAGACAGGGCCCATAATTCACCCCTCCACTTT.

V gene TRBV25-1 combines with J gene TRBJ2-2; tentative D call: TRBD1 (6 bases). Trimming stripped 8 bases from V and 7 bases from J, with 17 bases between. Germline values: CDR1 MGHDK, CDR2 SYGVNS. This CDR3 has 14 amino acids. CDR3 bases: TGTGCCAGCCAGAACAGGGTGATAAGCGGGGAGCTGTTTTTT. The encoded protein is CASQNRVISGELFF.

The chain joins TRBV28 to TRBJ2-5; no firm D call. Germline values: CDR1 MDHEN, CDR2 SYDVKM. The CDR3 sequence is 17 residues long. Trimming took 1 base from V and 5 from J, leaving 20 bases between them. As DNA, the CDR3 is TGTGCCAGCAGTTTATCCAGCAAACATAGACTGGTGGAGACCCAGTACTTC. It is translated as CASSLSSKHRLVETQYF.

V is TRBV11-2 and J is TRBJ1-1; D possibly corresponds to TRBD1 (6 bases). With 4 bases removed from V and 5 bases from J, the gap between germline ends came to 17 bases. CDR3 size: 15 residues. Germline CDR1 is SGHAT and CDR2 is FQNNGV. As DNA, the CDR3 is TGTGCCAGCAGCTCCGGACTCAGGGGAGGGACTGAAGCTTTCTTT. Amino acids: CASSSGLRGGTEAFF.

V is TRBV3-1 (or the pseudogene TRBV3-2) and J is TRBJ1-5; D gene ambiguous. This CDR3 spans 14 amino acids. V gave up 4 bases and J gave up 0 bases, with 7 bases separating them. Germline V gene sequence: CDR1 LGHDT, CDR2 YNNKEL (reference sequence). CDR3 sequence: CASSRGDSNQPQHF. CDR3 nucleotide sequence: TGTGCCAGCAGCCGCGGCGATAGCAATCAGCCCCAGCATTTT.

The chain employs TRBV7-2 and TRBJ2-5; TRBD1 aligns across 10 bases. CDR3 length: 15 residues. J was trimmed by 4 bases and V by 5 bases; bases with no gene match: 7. CDR1 is SGHTA and CDR2 is FQGNSA in the germline V gene. CDR3 residues: CASSQRDRGLETQYF. For the CDR3, the DNA is TGTGCCAGCAGCCAAAGGGACAGGGGATTAGAGACCCAGTACTTC.

The rearrangement links TRBV19 to TRBJ1-2; TRBD1 matches 8 bases. With 3 bases clipped from V and 3 bases from J, the junction kept 6 bases outside the gene matches. In germline, CDR1 is LNHDA, CDR2 SQIVND (reference sequence). This CDR3 has 15 residues. This chain's CDR3 is CASSIQGATDYGYTF. The CDR3 coding sequence is TGTGCCAGTAGTATTCAGGGGGCTACCGACTATGGCTACACCTTC.

This chain connects TRBV7-6 to TRBJ2-1; possibly TRBD2 for D (5 bases). The CDR3 spans 17 residues. V lost 0 bases to trimming and J lost 4 bases, with 16 bases between them. From germline, CDR1 is SGHVS and CDR2 FNYEAQ. For the CDR3, the DNA is TGTGCCAGCAGCTTAGCTGGTCGGCTAGCACCTTACAATGAGCAGTTCTTC. Protein sequence: CASSLAGRLAPYNEQFF.

Comment on this clone: The DNA is omitted, as the CDR3 cannot be located on it reliably, and the CDR3 follows TCRdb's listing. The chain combines TRBV6-5 with TRBJ1-5; TRBD1 reflects the table's D call only, with no check against the DNA. Ends included, the CDR3 has 13 residues. Per the germline V gene, CDR1 is MNHEY and CDR2 is SVGAGI. CDR3 sequence: CACSYQCNQPQHF.

The V call is TRBV7-2, the J call TRBJ2-7, with 8 bases that match TRBD2. J gave up 4 bases and V 3 bases, and 11 bases lay outside the gene matches. Germline assignment: CDR1 SGHTA and CDR2 FQGNSA. The CDR3 consists of 16 residues. The CDR3 here is CASSLGGGGPRYEQYF. DNA of the CDR3: TGTGCCAGCAGCTTGGGGGGCGGGGGGCCGCGGTACGAGCAGTACTTC.

CDR3 in DNA: TGCAGCGTTGCGGGACAGTTATACAATGAGCAGTTCTTC. Protein: CSVAGQLYNEQFF. The V call is TRBV29-1, the J call TRBJ2-1; 7 nucleotides agree with TRBD1. CDR3 length equals 13 residues. From germline, CDR1 is SQVTM and CDR2 ANQGSEA. The trim removed 4 bases at V and 4 bases at J, leaving 4 bases unmatched.

The chain uses TRBV6-6 and TRBJ2-7; D not resolved. The CDR3 spans 15 residues. V lost 1 base and J lost 7, with 17 bases in between. Germline values: CDR1 MNHNY, CDR2 SVGAGI (reference sequence). The CDR3 DNA is TGTGCCAGCAGTTACTTACAATTAAATTATTTTGAGCAGTACTTC. As protein: CASSYLQLNYFEQYF.

This clone occurred a few times. The chain employs TRBV4-1 and TRBJ1-4, with TRBD1 identical over 8 bases. CDR3 size: 17 residues. Germline V gene data show CDR1 as MGHRA and CDR2 as YSYEKL. Trimming cost V 2 bases and J 4 bases; bases outside gene matches: 9. The CDR3, as DNA: TGCGCCAGCAGCCAATCAGGGACAGGCGCTATTAATGAAAAACTGTTTTTT. This codes for CASSQSGTGAINEKLFF.

The chain has TRBV11-2 and TRBJ1-2, with TRBD1 as a possible D gene (6 bases). CDR1 SGHAT and CDR2 FQNNGV come from the germline V gene. V was clipped by 3 bases and J by 7 bases, with 15 bases between them. The CDR3 is 14 amino acids. The CDR3 nucleotides are TGTGCCAGCAGCTTGGACAGCCCGGGCGGTGGCTACACCTTC. This translates into CASSLDSPGGGYTF.

This clone was seen a handful of times. This sequence joins TRBV6-1 and TRBJ2-7; TRBD1 might be the D (5 bases). The germline CDR1 and CDR2 sequences are MNHNS and SASEGT. This CDR3 contains 17 residues. With 4 bases removed from V and 1 base from J, the gap between germline ends came to 20 bases. The CDR3 sequence: CASSGRPMGRVSYEQYV. DNA of the CDR3: TGTGCCAGCAGTGGACGCCCGATGGGGCGAGTTTCCTACGAGCAGTACGTC.

The chain recombines TRBV6-1 with TRBJ1-5; possibly TRBD1 for D (5 bases). Germline CDR1 and CDR2: MNHNS and SASEGT. The ends were cut back, 5 bases at V and 6 bases at J, with 14 bases in the middle. There are 14 residues in the CDR3. The chain's CDR3 is CASSLKGRGQPQHF. The CDR3, as DNA: TGTGCCAGCAGTTTAAAAGGAAGGGGTCAGCCCCAGCATTTT.

The chain recombines TRBV6-6 with TRBJ1-1; D gene unclear. V shed 3 bases and J shed 1 base, with 6 bases lying between them. Germline CDR1 reads MNHNY; CDR2 reads SVGAGI (reference sequence). CDR3 length: 13 residues. CDR3 residues: CASSYSTNTEAFF. As DNA, the CDR3 is TGTGCCAGCAGTTATAGTACGAACACTGAAGCTTTCTTT.

The V and J genes are TRBV24-1 and TRBJ2-3, with 7 bases aligning to TRBD1. The CDR3 spans 15 residues. Germline CDR1 reads KGHDR; CDR2 reads SFDVKD. Trimming at V came to 4 bases and at J to 0 bases, leaving 3 bases not matched to a gene. The CDR3 reads CATSDAGGSTDTQYF. In nucleotides, the CDR3 is TGTGCCACCAGTGACGCAGGGGGTAGCACAGATACGCAGTATTTT.